This T cell receptor beta chain was recovered during a study of monozygotic twins with inflammatory bowel disease. Study outcomes and limitations: Other individuals had fewer clonotypes in common with IBD patients than with healthy twins, especially with disease activity. Patient repertoire variability may have increased through differing immunosuppressive treatments. It was in IBD patients that TCRbeta diversity (inverse Simpson) was lower than in healthy co-twins.

As to this clonotype: Its antigen is undetermined.

Using eight separate reactions per sample, the authors generated cDNA. TCRdb re-called the 5' RACE reads and gives one entry per CDR3 protein, without DNA. The sample's table shows more than 350,000 distinct CDR3 sequences. Germline V CDR1 and CDR2: SEHNR, FQNEAQ (reference sequence). This CDR3 is built from 15 residues. This receptor was obtained from a human donor with ulcerative colitis or Crohn's disease, or a healthy co-twin of an affected twin (not recorded which). The V and J genes are TRBV7-9 and TRBJ1-4; the D gene TCRdb calls, TRBD1, cannot be checked with no DNA. The sequenced sample consisted of blood. The CDR3 sequence: CASTPTNRGQEKLFF. Supplemented by reference TRBV7-9 and TRBJ1-4, the full variable domain reads DTGVSQNPRHKITKRGQNVTFRCDPISEHNRLYWYRQTLGQGPEFLTYFQNEAQLEKSRLLSDRFSAERPKGSFSTLEIQRTEQGDSAMYLCASTPTNRGQEKLFFGSGTQLSVL.